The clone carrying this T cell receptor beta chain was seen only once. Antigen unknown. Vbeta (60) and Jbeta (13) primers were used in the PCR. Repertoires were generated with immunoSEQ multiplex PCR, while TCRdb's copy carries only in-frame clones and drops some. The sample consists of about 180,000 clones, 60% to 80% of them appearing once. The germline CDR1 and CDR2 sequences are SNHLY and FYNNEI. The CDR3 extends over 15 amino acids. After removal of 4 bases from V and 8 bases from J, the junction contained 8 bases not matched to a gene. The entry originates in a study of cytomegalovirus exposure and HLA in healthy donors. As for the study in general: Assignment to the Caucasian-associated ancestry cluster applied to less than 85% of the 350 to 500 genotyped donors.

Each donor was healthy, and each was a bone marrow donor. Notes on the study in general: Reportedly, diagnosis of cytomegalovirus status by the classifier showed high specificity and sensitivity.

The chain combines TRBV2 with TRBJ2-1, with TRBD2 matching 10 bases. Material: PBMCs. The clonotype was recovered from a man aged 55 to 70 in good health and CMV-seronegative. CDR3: CASSAKLAGIYEQFF. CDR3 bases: TGTGCCAGCAGTGCCAAACTAGCGGGAATTTATGAGCAGTTCTTC. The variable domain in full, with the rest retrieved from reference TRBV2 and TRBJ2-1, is EPEVTQTPSHQVTQMGQEVILRCVPISNHLYFYWYRQILGQKVEFLVSFYNNEISEKSEIFDDQFSVERPDGSNFTLKIRSTKLEDSAMYFCASSAKLAGIYEQFFGPGTRLTVL.